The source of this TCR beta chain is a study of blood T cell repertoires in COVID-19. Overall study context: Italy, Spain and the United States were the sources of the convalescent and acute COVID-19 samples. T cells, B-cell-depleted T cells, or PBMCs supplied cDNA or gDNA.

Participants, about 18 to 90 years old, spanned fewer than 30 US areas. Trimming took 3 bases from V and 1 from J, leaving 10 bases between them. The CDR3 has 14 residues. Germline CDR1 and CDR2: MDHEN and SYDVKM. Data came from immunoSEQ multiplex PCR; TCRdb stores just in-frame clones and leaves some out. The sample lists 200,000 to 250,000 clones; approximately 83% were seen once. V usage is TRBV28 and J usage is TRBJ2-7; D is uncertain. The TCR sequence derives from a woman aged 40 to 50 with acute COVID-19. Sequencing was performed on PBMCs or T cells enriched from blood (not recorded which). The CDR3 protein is CASSLQMLSYEQYF. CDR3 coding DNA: TGTGCCAGCAGTTTGCAGATGCTTTCCTACGAGCAGTACTTC.